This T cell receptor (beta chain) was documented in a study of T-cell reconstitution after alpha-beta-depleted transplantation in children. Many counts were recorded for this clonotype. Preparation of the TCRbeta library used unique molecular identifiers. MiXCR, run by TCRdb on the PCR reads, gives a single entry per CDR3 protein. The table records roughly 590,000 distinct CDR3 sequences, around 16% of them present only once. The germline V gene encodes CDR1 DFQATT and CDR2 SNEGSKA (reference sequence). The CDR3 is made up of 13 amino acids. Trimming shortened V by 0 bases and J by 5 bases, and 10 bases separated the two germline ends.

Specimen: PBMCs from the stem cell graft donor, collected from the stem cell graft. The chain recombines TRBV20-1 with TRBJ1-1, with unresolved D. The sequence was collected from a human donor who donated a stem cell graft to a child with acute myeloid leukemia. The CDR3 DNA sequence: TGCAGTGCTAGAGAACGAGGGTGGACTGAAGCTTTCTTT. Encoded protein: CSARERGWTEAFF.